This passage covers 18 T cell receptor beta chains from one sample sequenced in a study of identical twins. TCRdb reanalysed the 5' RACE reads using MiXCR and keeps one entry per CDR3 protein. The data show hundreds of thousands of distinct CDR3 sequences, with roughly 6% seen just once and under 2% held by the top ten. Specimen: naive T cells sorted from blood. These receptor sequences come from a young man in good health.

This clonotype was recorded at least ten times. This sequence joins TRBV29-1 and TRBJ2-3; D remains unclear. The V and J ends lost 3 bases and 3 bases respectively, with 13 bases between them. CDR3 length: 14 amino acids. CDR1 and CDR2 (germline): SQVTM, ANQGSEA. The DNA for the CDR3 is TGCAGCGTTGAGAAGGGCACCGCTACAGATACGCAGTATTTT. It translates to CSVEKGTATDTQYF.

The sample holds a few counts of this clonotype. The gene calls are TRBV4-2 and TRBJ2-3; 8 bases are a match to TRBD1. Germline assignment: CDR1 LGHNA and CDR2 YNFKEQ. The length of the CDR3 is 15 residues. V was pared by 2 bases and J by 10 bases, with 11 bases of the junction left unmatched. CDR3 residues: CASSQNRQGPGSQYF. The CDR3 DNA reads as TGTGCCAGCAGCCAAAACAGACAGGGGCCGGGATCGCAGTATTTT.

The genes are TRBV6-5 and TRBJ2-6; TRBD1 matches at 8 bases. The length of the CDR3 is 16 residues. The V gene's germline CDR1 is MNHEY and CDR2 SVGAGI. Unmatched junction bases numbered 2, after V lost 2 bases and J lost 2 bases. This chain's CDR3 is CASSYGQGTGANVLTF. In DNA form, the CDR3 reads TGTGCCAGCAGTTACGGACAGGGTACTGGGGCCAACGTCCTGACTTTC.

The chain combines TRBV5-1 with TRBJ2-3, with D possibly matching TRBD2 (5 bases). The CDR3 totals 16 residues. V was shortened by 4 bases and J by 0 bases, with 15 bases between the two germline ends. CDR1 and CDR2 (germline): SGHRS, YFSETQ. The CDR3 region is CASSKWEQPSTDTQYF. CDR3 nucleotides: TGCGCCAGCAGCAAATGGGAGCAACCCAGCACAGATACGCAGTATTTT.

The CDR3 bases are TGCAGTGCTTCCCCTCGGGACAGGGAGTACGAGCAGTACTTC. Residues: CSASPRDREYEQYF. The chain employs TRBV20-1 and TRBJ2-7; 9 nucleotides match TRBD1. Germline lookup yields CDR1 DFQATT and CDR2 SNEGSKA (reference sequence). The CDR3 extends over 14 amino acids. V was clipped by 5 bases and J by 4 bases; unmatched bases: 9.

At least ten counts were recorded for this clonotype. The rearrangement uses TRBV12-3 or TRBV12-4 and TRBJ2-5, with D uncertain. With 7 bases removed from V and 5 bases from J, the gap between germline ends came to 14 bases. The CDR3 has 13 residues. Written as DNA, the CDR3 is TGTGCCAGCACATCCAGCCTAGGGGAGACCCAGTACTTC. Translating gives CASTSSLGETQYF.

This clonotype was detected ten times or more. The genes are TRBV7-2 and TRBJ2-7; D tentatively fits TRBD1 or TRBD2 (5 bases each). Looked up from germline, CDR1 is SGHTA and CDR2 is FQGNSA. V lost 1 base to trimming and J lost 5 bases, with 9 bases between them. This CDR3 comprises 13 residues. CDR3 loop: CASSLVEGHEQYF. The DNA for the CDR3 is TGTGCCAGCAGCTTAGTCGAGGGGCACGAGCAGTACTTC.

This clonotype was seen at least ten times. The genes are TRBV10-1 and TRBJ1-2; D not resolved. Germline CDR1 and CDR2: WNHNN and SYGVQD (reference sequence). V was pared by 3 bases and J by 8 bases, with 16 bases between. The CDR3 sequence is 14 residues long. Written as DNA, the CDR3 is TGCGCCAGCAGTGATCATCCAGACCCCCTCGGCTACACCTTC. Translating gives CASSDHPDPLGYTF.

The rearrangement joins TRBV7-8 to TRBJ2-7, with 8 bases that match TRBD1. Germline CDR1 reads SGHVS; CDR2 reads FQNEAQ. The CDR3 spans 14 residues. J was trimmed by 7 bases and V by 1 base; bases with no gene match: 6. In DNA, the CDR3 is TGTGCCAGCAGCTTAGGGGACAGGCCCTTAGAGCAGTACTTC. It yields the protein CASSLGDRPLEQYF. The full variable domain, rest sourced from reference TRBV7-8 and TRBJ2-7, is GAGVSQSPRYKVAKRGQDVALRCDPISGHVSLFWYQQALGQGPEFLTYFQNEAQLDKSGLPSDRFFAERPEGSVSTLKIQRTQQEDSAVYLCASSLGDRPLEQYFGPGTRLTVT.

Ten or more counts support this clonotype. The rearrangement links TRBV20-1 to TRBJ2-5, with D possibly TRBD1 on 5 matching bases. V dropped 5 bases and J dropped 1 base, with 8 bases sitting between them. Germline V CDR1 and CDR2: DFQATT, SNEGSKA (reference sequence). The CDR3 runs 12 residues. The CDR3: CSAWTPQETQYF. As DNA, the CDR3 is TGCAGTGCTTGGACACCCCAAGAGACCCAGTACTTC.

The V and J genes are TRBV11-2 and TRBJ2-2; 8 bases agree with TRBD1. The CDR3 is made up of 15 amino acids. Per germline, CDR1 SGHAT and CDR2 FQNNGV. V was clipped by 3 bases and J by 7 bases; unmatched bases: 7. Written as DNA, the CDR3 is TGTGCCAGCAGCTTCCAGGGGGCGCTGAACGGGGAGCTGTTTTTT. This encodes CASSFQGALNGELFF.

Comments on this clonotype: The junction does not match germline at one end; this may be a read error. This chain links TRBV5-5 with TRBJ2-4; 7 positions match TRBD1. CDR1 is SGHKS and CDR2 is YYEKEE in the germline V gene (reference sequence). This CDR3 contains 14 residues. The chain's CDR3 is CASSLGDSENIQYF. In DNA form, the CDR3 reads TGTGCCAGCAGTTTGGGGGACAGCGAAAACATTCAGTACTTC.

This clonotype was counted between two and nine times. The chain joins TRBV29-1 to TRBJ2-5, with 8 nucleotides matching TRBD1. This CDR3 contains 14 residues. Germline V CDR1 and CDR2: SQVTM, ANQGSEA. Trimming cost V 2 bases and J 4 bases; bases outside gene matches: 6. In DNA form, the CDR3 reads TGCAGCGTTGAACCGACAGGGGTCGGAGAGACCCAGTACTTC. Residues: CSVEPTGVGETQYF.

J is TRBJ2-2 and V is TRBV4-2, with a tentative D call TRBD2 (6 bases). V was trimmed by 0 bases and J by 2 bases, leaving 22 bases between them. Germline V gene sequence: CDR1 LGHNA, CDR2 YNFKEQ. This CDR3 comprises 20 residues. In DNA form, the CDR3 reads TGTGCCAGCAGCCAAGAGTTCTACCGGCAACTAGCAGACAACACCGGGGAGCTGTTTTTT. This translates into CASSQEFYRQLADNTGELFF.

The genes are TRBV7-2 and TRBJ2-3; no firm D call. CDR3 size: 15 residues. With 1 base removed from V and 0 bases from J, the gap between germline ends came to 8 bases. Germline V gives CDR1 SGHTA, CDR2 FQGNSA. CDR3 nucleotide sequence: TGTGCCAGCAGCTTAGTTCCCTATAGCACAGATACGCAGTATTTT. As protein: CASSLVPYSTDTQYF. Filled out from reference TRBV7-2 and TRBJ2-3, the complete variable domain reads GAGVSQSPSNKVTEKGKDVELRCDPISGHTALYWYRQSLGQGLEFLIYFQGNSAPDKSGLPSDRFSAERTGGSVSTLTIQRTQQEDSAVYLCASSLVPYSTDTQYFGPGTRLTVL.

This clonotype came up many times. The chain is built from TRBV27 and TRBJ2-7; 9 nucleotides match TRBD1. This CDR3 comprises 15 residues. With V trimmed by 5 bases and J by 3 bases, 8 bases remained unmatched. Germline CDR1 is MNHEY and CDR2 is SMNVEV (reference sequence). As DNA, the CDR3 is TGTGCCAGCAGTCCTATCGGGGGACAGGGCTACGAGCAGTACTTC. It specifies CASSPIGGQGYEQYF.

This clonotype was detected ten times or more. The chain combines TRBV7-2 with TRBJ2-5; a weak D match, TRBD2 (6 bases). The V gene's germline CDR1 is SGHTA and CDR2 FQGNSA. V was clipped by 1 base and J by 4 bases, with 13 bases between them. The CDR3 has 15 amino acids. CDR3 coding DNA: TGTGCCAGCAGCTTAGTCGGGGGTATTGGAGAGACCCAGTACTTC. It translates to CASSLVGGIGETQYF.

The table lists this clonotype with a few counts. CDR3 nucleotide sequence: TGTGCCACCGGCTCCCTAAAAGAAGGGAGTCAGCCCCAGCATTTT. Translation gives CATGSLKEGSQPQHF. The chain joins TRBV6-1 to TRBJ1-5; the D is unclear. The germline V gene has CDR1 MNHNS and CDR2 SASEGT. This CDR3 comprises 15 residues. Trimming cost V 10 bases and J 6 bases, with 22 bases left between them.